This passage covers 28 T cell receptor beta chains from one sample sequenced in a study of T cell responses to AZD1222 COVID-19 vaccine. Data came from immunoSEQ multiplex PCR; TCRdb stores just in-frame clones and leaves some out. The sample holds 100,000 to 120,000 clones, about 85% seen once. This specimen consisted of peripheral blood, obtained on day 0 of AZD1222 vaccination. The receptors stem from an adult in good health.

The V gene is TRBV27, the J gene TRBJ2-7; 8 bases map to TRBD1. J lost 1 base, V lost 8 bases, and 10 bases had no gene match. In germline, CDR1 is MNHEY, CDR2 SMNVEV (reference sequence). The CDR3 loop spans 15 amino acids. The DNA for the CDR3 is TGTGCCAGCGCCGTGACAGGGGTAGAGTCCTACGAGCAGTACTTC. Its protein is CASAVTGVESYEQYF.

The V gene is TRBV28, the J gene TRBJ2-6; TRBD1 aligns across 7 bases. The CDR3 loop spans 15 amino acids. Germline assignment: CDR1 MDHEN and CDR2 SYDVKM. J gave up 1 base and V 8 bases, and 5 bases lay outside the gene matches. The CDR3 is CASRPTGSGANVLTF. The DNA of the CDR3 is TGTGCCAGCCGACCGACAGGGTCTGGGGCCAACGTCCTGACTTTC.

The chain joins TRBV18 to TRBJ1-6, with 8 bases lining up with TRBD1. The V gene end was trimmed by 5 bases and the J gene end by 7 bases; junction bases not matched to a gene: 10. The CDR3 totals 16 residues. CDR1 KGHSH and CDR2 LQKENI come from the germline V gene. The CDR3, as DNA: TGTGCCAGCTCAACAGGGACAGGCGGCCTAAATTCACCCCTCCACTTT. Amino acids: CASSTGTGGLNSPLHF.

The V and J genes are TRBV24-1 and TRBJ1-2, with TRBD1 matching over 9 bases. Germline CDR1 is KGHDR and CDR2 is SFDVKD. This CDR3 comprises 15 residues. With 2 bases clipped from V and 5 bases from J, the junction kept 5 bases outside the gene matches. The CDR3 loop reads CATSDYGTGMYGYTF. CDR3 nucleotides: TGTGCCACCAGTGATTATGGGACAGGGATGTATGGCTACACCTTC.

The rearrangement uses TRBV28 and TRBJ1-1; 8 bases are shared with TRBD1. The CDR3 is 16 residues long. V trimming: 6 bases; J trimming: 11 bases; junction bases outside the gene matches: 20. Germline values: CDR1 MDHEN, CDR2 SYDVKM. CDR3 in DNA: TGTGCCAGCAGCTCTCCGAGGGGACAGGCGGGGACTTGGGCTTTCTTT. Translation: CASSSPRGQAGTWAFF.

This chain joins TRBV6-1 and TRBJ2-7, with 12 bases fitting TRBD2. The CDR3 extends over 16 amino acids. J lost 6 bases, V lost 2 bases, and 8 bases had no gene match. Germline assignment: CDR1 MNHNS and CDR2 SASEGT. The CDR3 loop reads CASSERRTSGMFEQYF. The DNA for the CDR3 is TGTGCCAGCAGTGAACGCCGGACTAGCGGGATGTTCGAGCAGTACTTC.

The rearrangement links TRBV7-9 to TRBJ1-1; D remains unclear. Germline CDR1 reads SEHNR; CDR2 reads FQNEAQ (reference sequence). The CDR3 length is 11 residues. With 6 bases removed from V and 4 bases from J, the gap between germline ends came to 6 bases. The CDR3 DNA sequence: TGTGCCAGCAGTCGATTCACTGAAGCTTTCTTT. It yields the protein CASSRFTEAFF.

This chain joins TRBV6-2 or TRBV6-3 and TRBJ2-2; 8 nucleotides line up with TRBD2. The CDR3 contains 15 residues. Trimming cost V 5 bases and J 6 bases; bases outside gene matches: 8. The germline gives CDR1 MNHEY, CDR2 SVGEGT. The CDR3 bases are TGTGCCAGCAGTGATATAGCGGGGCGGGCCGGGGAGCTGTTTTTT. Protein product: CASSDIAGRAGELFF.

V and J are TRBV11-3 and TRBJ2-3; D possibly matches TRBD1 or TRBD2 (6 bases each). V shed 5 bases and J shed 7 bases, with 13 bases lying between them. This CDR3 is built from 13 residues. The germline V gene has CDR1 SGHNT and CDR2 YENEEA. The CDR3: CASSAGGRYTQYF. DNA of the CDR3: TGTGCCAGCAGCGCTGGGGGGCGTTATACGCAGTATTTT.

This clone was observed a few times. This chain connects TRBV6-2 or TRBV6-3 to TRBJ2-1; D is ambiguous. Trimming took 2 bases from V and 5 from J, leaving 1 base between them. The CDR3 contains 11 residues. Germline CDR1 MNHEY, CDR2 SVGEGT. The CDR3 bases are TGTGCCAGCAGTTACCACAATGAGCAGTTCTTC. Its protein is CASSYHNEQFF.

The chain carries TRBV18 and TRBJ1-3; D uncertain. Germline CDR1 and CDR2: KGHSH and LQKENI. V was pared by 0 bases and J by 12 bases, with 12 bases between. The CDR3 is made up of 13 amino acids. The CDR3 DNA reads TGTGCCAGCTCACCACCCCGATTCAGTAACATATATTTT. This encodes CASSPPRFSNIYF.

This chain joins TRBV5-1 and TRBJ2-7; TRBD2 agrees at 9 bases. Unmatched junction bases numbered 5, after V lost 1 base and J lost 3 bases. This CDR3 contains 15 residues. Germline CDR1 reads SGHRS; CDR2 reads YFSETQ. For the CDR3, the DNA is TGCGCCAGCAGCTTGACACTAGCGGGTGGCTACGAGCAGTACTTC. Translation gives CASSLTLAGGYEQYF. The variable domain in full, completed from reference TRBV5-1 and TRBJ2-7, reads KAGVTQTPRYLIKTRGQQVTLSCSPISGHRSVSWYQQTPGQGLQFLFEYFSETQRNKGNFPGRFSGRQFSNSRSEMNVSTLELGDSALYLCASSLTLAGGYEQYFGPGTRLTVT.

The chain links TRBV28 to TRBJ1-6; D uncertain. Trimming removed 2 bases from V and 6 bases from J, with 2 bases in between. The length of the CDR3 is 12 residues. Germline V CDR1 and CDR2: MDHEN, SYDVKM. The CDR3 bases are TGTGCCAGCAGTTTACCTAATTCACCCCTCCACTTT. Encoded protein: CASSLPNSPLHF.

The gene calls are TRBV11-1 and TRBJ2-5, with D possibly TRBD2 on 5 matching bases. Germline V gives CDR1 SGHAT, CDR2 FQDESV (reference sequence). The V end was cut by 11 bases, the J end by 1 base, with 11 bases between. This CDR3 has 12 amino acids. The CDR3 nucleotides read TGTGCCGGCGGGCCATTCCAAGAGACCCAGTACTTC. This translates into CAGGPFQETQYF.

This chain joins TRBV3-1 (or the pseudogene TRBV3-2) and TRBJ1-5; D ambiguous. The CDR3 is made up of 11 amino acids. Germline CDR1 reads LGHDT; CDR2 reads YNNKEL (reference sequence). Trimming removed 1 base from V and 9 bases from J, with 4 bases in between. The CDR3 sequence is CASSQGGPQHF. Written as DNA, the CDR3 is TGTGCCAGCAGCCAAGGCGGGCCCCAGCATTTT.

This chain uses TRBV15 with TRBJ1-4; D possibly corresponds to TRBD1 (6 bases). Trimming took off 0 bases at V and 5 bases at J, with 10 bases between the two ends. This CDR3 region has 15 residues. Germline V gene lookup returns CDR1 LNHNV and CDR2 YYDKDF (reference sequence). The CDR3 region is CATSRDRGGNEKLFF. CDR3 coding DNA: TGTGCCACCAGCAGAGATAGAGGGGGAAATGAAAAACTGTTTTTT.

This chain connects TRBV28 to TRBJ1-2; D call uncertain. The CDR3 sequence is 14 residues long. Trimming removed 2 bases from V and 4 bases from J, with 11 bases in between. Germline assignment: CDR1 MDHEN and CDR2 SYDVKM. CDR3 DNA sequence: TGTGCCAGCAGTTTAGGCCGCCGGAGCTATGGCTACACCTTC. Translation gives CASSLGRRSYGYTF.

The chain uses TRBV18 and TRBJ1-5; D is perhaps TRBD1 (5 bases). The CDR3 totals 15 residues. V was clipped by 6 bases and J by 3 bases, with 15 bases between them. The germline V gene has CDR1 KGHSH and CDR2 LQKENI. The CDR3 is CASSTTGGVNQPQHF. Here the CDR3 DNA reads TGTGCCAGCTCCACCACCGGAGGGGTCAATCAGCCCCAGCATTTT.

This rearrangement joins TRBV7-9 to TRBJ2-6, with 8 nucleotides matching TRBD1. The germline V gene encodes CDR1 SEHNR and CDR2 FQNEAQ (reference sequence). The CDR3 is 16 amino acids. V lost 5 bases, J lost 1 base, and 4 bases stayed unmatched. The CDR3 DNA reads as TGTGCCAGCAGCCCGGGACAGGTATCTGGGGCCAACGTCCTGACTTTC. It specifies CASSPGQVSGANVLTF.

V usage is TRBV7-9 and J usage is TRBJ2-7; D remains unclear. The CDR3 runs 12 residues. Germline assignment: CDR1 SEHNR and CDR2 FQNEAQ (reference sequence). Trimming took 3 bases from V and 3 from J, leaving 6 bases between them. CDR3 in DNA: TGTGCCAGCAGCTTTGAGGTCTACGAGCAGTACTTC. It translates to CASSFEVYEQYF.

The genes are TRBV5-1 and TRBJ1-1; 9 bases align to TRBD1. Per germline, CDR1 SGHRS and CDR2 YFSETQ. Germline trimming cut 4 bases from V and 11 bases from J; bases unmatched to any gene: 12. This CDR3 is built from 14 residues. The DNA for the CDR3 is TGCGCCAGCAGCGGGGGGAACAGGGGGCCCCCCGCTTTCTTT. Its protein product is CASSGGNRGPPAFF. Complete variable domain (other parts from reference TRBV5-1 and TRBJ1-1): KAGVTQTPRYLIKTRGQQVTLSCSPISGHRSVSWYQQTPGQGLQFLFEYFSETQRNKGNFPGRFSGRQFSNSRSEMNVSTLELGDSALYLCASSGGNRGPPAFFGQGTRLTVV.

The chain couples TRBV10-3 to TRBJ1-3; D is unresolved. V lost 6 bases, J lost 0 bases, and 6 bases lay in between. The CDR3 runs to 13 residues. CDR1 is ENHRY and CDR2 is SYGVKD in the germline V gene. The CDR3 nucleotides are TGTGCCATCAGGGCATACTCTGGAAACACCATATATTTT. Encoded protein: CAIRAYSGNTIYF.

The V call is TRBV28, the J call TRBJ2-7; D not certain. The CDR3 spans 12 residues. V was trimmed by 6 bases and J by 2 bases, leaving 8 bases between them. Germline assignment: CDR1 MDHEN and CDR2 SYDVKM. CDR3 bases: TGTGCCAGCAGCCCTATTCCCTACGAGCAGTACTTC. It specifies CASSPIPYEQYF.

The V call is TRBV29-1, the J call TRBJ2-7; 10 nucleotides line up with TRBD1. The V gene end was trimmed by 5 bases and the J gene end by 5 bases; junction bases not matched to a gene: 6. Germline CDR1 and CDR2: SQVTM and ANQGSEA. This CDR3 has 13 residues. The CDR3 bases are TGCAGCGTTCCTGGGACAGGGGTTCACGAGCAGTACTTC. This codes for CSVPGTGVHEQYF.

The rearrangement joins TRBV27 to TRBJ2-7, with 7 bases fitting TRBD1. The CDR3 is 14 residues long. CDR1 is MNHEY, CDR2 SMNVEV, per germline (reference sequence). With 8 bases clipped from V and 0 bases from J, the junction kept 7 bases outside the gene matches. The CDR3 protein is CASRKGASSYEQYF. For the CDR3, the DNA is TGTGCCAGCCGCAAGGGGGCCAGCTCCTACGAGCAGTACTTC.

The CDR3 is CASSIGQPVDTQYF. In DNA, the CDR3 is TGTGCCAGTAGTATAGGTCAGCCGGTCGATACGCAGTATTTT. The chain has TRBV19 and TRBJ2-3; D gene ambiguous. Trimming shortened V by 1 base and J by 6 bases, and 11 bases separated the two germline ends. Germline V CDR1 and CDR2: LNHDA, SQIVND (reference sequence). CDR3 length: 14 amino acids.

V is TRBV3-1 (or the pseudogene TRBV3-2) and J is TRBJ2-1; 15 bases match TRBD2. This CDR3 is 16 amino acids long. CDR1 is LGHDT and CDR2 is YNNKEL in the germline V gene (reference sequence). Trimming removed 4 bases from V and 7 bases from J; junction bases left unmatched: 5. The CDR3 loop reads CASSLGTSGGKNEQFF. The CDR3 nucleotides are TGTGCCAGCAGCCTCGGGACTAGCGGGGGGAAAAATGAGCAGTTCTTC.

The J gene is TRBJ1-4, the V gene TRBV19; D unresolved. The CDR3 runs 14 residues. V was pared by 4 bases and J by 8 bases, with 14 bases between. Germline V gene data show CDR1 as LNHDA and CDR2 as SQIVND (reference sequence). The chain's CDR3 is CASSTRSTWEKLFF. The CDR3 nucleotides are TGTGCCAGTAGTACCCGATCCACTTGGGAAAAACTGTTTTTT.